This T cell receptor beta chain derives from a study of CD8+ T cells in alopecia areata. TCR sequencing used cDNA made by reverse transcription of extracted RNA. Only in-frame clones appear in the TCRdb table, and some are missing; sequencing was by immunoSEQ multiplex PCR. There are around 190,000 clones in the sample; roughly three fifths occur only once, and over 4% lies in the top ten. The specimen sequenced was CD8+ T cells sorted from blood. The sequence derives from a human donor in good health.

DNA of the CDR3: TGCGCCAGCAGCCACAGTATGTCAGCCTACGAGCAGTACTTC. Its protein is CASSHSMSAYEQYF. This chain connects TRBV4-1 to TRBJ2-7; D not certain. V was cut by 3 bases and J by 2 bases, with 11 bases left in between. CDR3 size: 14 residues. Germline loops: CDR1 MGHRA, CDR2 YSYEKL.